This T cell receptor (beta chain) originates from a study of T cells in Graves' hyperthyroidism and ophthalmopathy. Germline V gives CDR1 SEHNR, CDR2 FQNEAQ (reference sequence). V lost 2 bases and J lost 2, with 10 bases in between. CDR3 length: 16 residues. RNA transcripts provided the source from which TCR beta CDR3 regions were amplified. An initial round of RT-PCR targeting the TCR CDR3 relied on the HTBI primer set. Using its own MiXCR run on the multiplex PCR reads, TCRdb lists one record per CDR3 protein. The sample shows hundreds of thousands of distinct CDR3 sequences, under 20% of them seen only once.

The genes are TRBV7-9 and TRBJ1-6; D might be TRBD1 (6 bases). Sequenced input: blood. The source of this sequence is a woman aged 50 to 60 with Graves' hyperthyroidism that later progressed to Graves' ophthalmopathy. The CDR3 bases are TGTGCCAGCAGCTTATCGGGGGGCGCCTATAATTCACCCCTCCACTTT. This gives the protein CASSLSGGAYNSPLHF. The full variable domain, its missing parts supplied by reference TRBV7-9 and TRBJ1-6, is DTGVSQNPRHKITKRGQNVTFRCDPISEHNRLYWYRQTLGQGPEFLTYFQNEAQLEKSRLLSDRFSAERPKGSFSTLEIQRTEQGDSAMYLCASSLSGGAYNSPLHFGNGTRLTVT.